A selection of T cell receptor beta chains follows, all from one sample in a study of cytomegalovirus exposure and HLA in healthy donors. The repertoire was sequenced with immunoSEQ multiplex PCR; TCRdb's copy has only in-frame clones and lacks some. The sample contains some 90,000 clones, about 70% of which appear only once. The sample taken for sequencing was PBMCs. The source of these receptors is a woman between 65 and 79 years old in good health and CMV-seropositive. Both conserved end residues are part of each CDR3. A D gene is named only where the DNA matches it firmly. Expanded clones are given a class, and other clones once, few, many or no size at all.

d_call: .; j_call: TRBJ1-2; v_call: TRBV28; clone_size: few; cdr3_aa: CASSPTTGGYTF; cdr3_nt: TGTGCCAGCAGTCCGACGACGGGTGGCTACACCTTC
d_call: .; j_call: TRBJ2-4; v_call: TRBV5-4; clone_size: medium-sized; cdr3_aa: CASSSSTVNIQYF; cdr3_nt: TGTGCCAGCAGCTCGTCGACAGTAAACATTCAGTACTTC
d_call: TRBD1; j_call: TRBJ1-4; v_call: TRBV4-1; clone_size: few; cdr3_aa: CASSQISGTGGEKLFF; cdr3_nt: TGCGCCAGCAGCCAGATCTCCGGGACAGGGGGTGAAAAACTGTTTTTT
d_call: TRBD2; j_call: TRBJ2-7; v_call: TRBV6-1; clone_size: .; cdr3_aa: CASSELAGGFSYEQYF; cdr3_nt: TGTGCCAGCAGTGAACTAGCGGGAGGGTTCTCCTACGAGCAGTACTTC
d_call: .; j_call: TRBJ2-2; v_call: TRBV29-1; clone_size: .; cdr3_aa: CSVTIGRVTGELFF; cdr3_nt: TGCAGCGTCACAATAGGCAGGGTAACCGGGGAGCTGTTTTTT
d_call: .; j_call: TRBJ1-1; v_call: TRBV7-9; clone_size: .; cdr3_aa: CASSLGKVNGLNTEAFF; cdr3_nt: TGTGCCAGCAGCTTAGGGAAGGTAAATGGGCTTAACACTGAAGCTTTCTTT
d_call: .; j_call: TRBJ1-6; v_call: TRBV4-3; clone_size: .; cdr3_aa: CASSQDWGDNSPLHF; cdr3_nt: TGCGCCAGCAGCCAAGACTGGGGAGACAATTCACCCCTCCACTTT
d_call: .; j_call: TRBJ2-5; v_call: TRBV5-1; clone_size: once; cdr3_aa: CASSQVYQETQYF; cdr3_nt: TGCGCCAGCAGTCAGGTGTACCAAGAGACCCAGTACTTC
d_call: TRBD1; j_call: TRBJ1-6; v_call: TRBV7-9; clone_size: few; cdr3_aa: CASSLGDRVNSPLHF; cdr3_nt: TGTGCCAGCAGCTTAGGAGACAGGGTTAATTCACCCCTCCACTTT
d_call: .; j_call: TRBJ2-1; v_call: TRBV11-2; clone_size: once; cdr3_aa: CASSPSERAADEQFF; cdr3_nt: TGTGCCAGCAGCCCCTCCGAGCGGGCGGCCGATGAGCAGTTCTTC
d_call: .; j_call: TRBJ2-3; v_call: TRBV5-6; clone_size: few; cdr3_aa: CASSLGAGLTDTQYF; cdr3_nt: TGTGCCAGCAGCTTGGGAGCCGGGTTGACAGATACGCAGTATTTT
d_call: .; j_call: TRBJ1-1; v_call: TRBV5-1; clone_size: few; cdr3_aa: CASSLVGGGTEAFF; cdr3_nt: TGCGCCAGCAGCTTGGTTGGGGGCGGCACTGAAGCTTTCTTT
d_call: TRBD1; j_call: TRBJ1-4; v_call: TRBV19; clone_size: once; cdr3_aa: CASRLPGGTNEKLFF; cdr3_nt: TGTGCCAGTAGGTTACCAGGGGGGACTAATGAAAAACTGTTTTTT
d_call: TRBD2; j_call: TRBJ2-3; v_call: TRBV4-2; clone_size: .; cdr3_aa: CASSRIAGGTTDTQYF; cdr3_nt: TGTGCCAGCAGCCGAATAGCGGGGGGTACCACAGATACGCAGTATTTT
d_call: .; j_call: TRBJ1-6; v_call: TRBV6-6; clone_size: few; cdr3_aa: CASSYDGDSPLHF; cdr3_nt: TGTGCCAGCAGTTACGACGGGGATTCACCCCTCCACTTT